This is a list of T cell receptor beta chains from one sample in a study of blood T cell repertoires in COVID-19. The data were produced by immunoSEQ multiplex PCR, yet TCRdb's version contains in-frame clones alone and is incomplete. The sample carries approximately 220,000 clones, about 83% recorded once. The sequencing input was PBMCs or T cells enriched from blood (not recorded which). The receptors originated from a woman between 50 and 59 years old who had been exposed to COVID-19. The CDR3 runs from the conserved cysteine through the conserved F or W. A D gene is named only where the DNA matches it firmly. Clone size appears in some rows only: once, few, many, or a class for an expanded clone.

clone size: -; V gene: TRBV6-5; J gene: TRBJ1-1; D gene: TRBD1; CDR3 DNA: TGTGCCAGCATAGGGACAGGGGGCTCTCGCGCTGAAGCTTTCTTT; CDR3 protein: CASIGTGGSRAEAFF
clone size: -; V gene: TRBV18; J gene: TRBJ1-1; D gene: -; CDR3 DNA: TGTGCCAGCTCACCAAGGGAGTTCGACACTGAAGCTTTCTTT; CDR3 protein: CASSPREFDTEAFF
clone size: once; V gene: TRBV12-3/TRBV12-4; J gene: TRBJ1-1; D gene: -; CDR3 DNA: TGTGCCAGCAGCCTCCGGGACACTGAAGCTTTCTTT; CDR3 protein: CASSLRDTEAFF
clone size: -; V gene: TRBV20-1; J gene: TRBJ1-1; D gene: TRBD1; CDR3 DNA: TGCAGTGCCCTCTCCGACAGGGGAGCTTTCTTT; CDR3 protein: CSALSDRGAFF
clone size: -; V gene: TRBV9; J gene: TRBJ1-3; D gene: TRBD1; CDR3 DNA: TGTGCCAGCAGCGTAGTCCCCGGGACAGGGGGAAACACCATATATTTT; CDR3 protein: CASSVVPGTGGNTIYF
clone size: -; V gene: TRBV19; J gene: TRBJ2-1; D gene: TRBD2; CDR3 DNA: TGTGCCAGTAGTCCCGCGGGACTAGCTCGGAATGAGCAGTTCTTC; CDR3 protein: CASSPAGLARNEQFF
clone size: -; V gene: TRBV3-1/TRBV3-2; J gene: TRBJ2-5; D gene: -; CDR3 DNA: TGTGCCAGCAGCCCCGGGGGAGGCCGGAGAGGAGAGACCCAGTACTTC; CDR3 protein: CASSPGGGRRGETQYF
clone size: once; V gene: TRBV25-1; J gene: TRBJ1-1; D gene: -; CDR3 DNA: TGTGCCAGCAGTGAGAGAGGGCCGACTGAAGCTTTCTTT; CDR3 protein: CASSERGPTEAFF
clone size: -; V gene: TRBV18; J gene: TRBJ1-1; D gene: TRBD1; CDR3 DNA: TGTGCCAGCTCACCCCGGGACAGGGGGCGTTCGGGCACTGAAGCTTTCTTT; CDR3 protein: CASSPRDRGRSGTEAFF
clone size: -; V gene: TRBV7-2; J gene: TRBJ1-5; D gene: -; CDR3 DNA: TGTGCCAGCAGCTTAGATGGAGCAAACTATCAGCCCCAGCATTTT; CDR3 protein: CASSLDGANYQPQHF
clone size: -; V gene: TRBV11-2; J gene: TRBJ2-1; D gene: TRBD1; CDR3 DNA: TGTGCCAGCAGCCGCGAAAAAAGGGGACAGTCCCACAATGAGCAGTTCTTC; CDR3 protein: CASSREKRGQSHNEQFF
clone size: -; V gene: TRBV12-3/TRBV12-4; J gene: TRBJ1-2; D gene: -; CDR3 DNA: TGTGCCAGCACTCGTCGAACAGCCTATGGCTACACCTTC; CDR3 protein: CASTRRTAYGYTF
clone size: few; V gene: TRBV4-1; J gene: TRBJ1-2; D gene: -; CDR3 DNA: TGCGCCAGCAGCCAAGGGCAGTTTTCTAACTATGGCTACACCTTC; CDR3 protein: CASSQGQFSNYGYTF
clone size: -; V gene: TRBV30; J gene: TRBJ2-5; D gene: TRBD1; CDR3 DNA: TGTGCCTGGACCCGACAGGGGAGGACAGAGACCCAGTACTTC; CDR3 protein: CAWTRQGRTETQYF
clone size: once; V gene: TRBV7-9; J gene: TRBJ1-1; D gene: TRBD1; CDR3 DNA: TGTGCCAGCAGCCGGACAGGGTCCGAAGCTTTCTTT; CDR3 protein: CASSRTGSEAFF
clone size: -; V gene: TRBV6-5; J gene: TRBJ1-1; D gene: TRBD1; CDR3 DNA: TGTGCCAGCTCCACCGCGGGACAGGGAACTGAAGCTTTCTTT; CDR3 protein: CASSTAGQGTEAFF
clone size: -; V gene: TRBV5-1; J gene: TRBJ1-3; D gene: TRBD1; CDR3 DNA: TGCGCCAGCAGCCCCGAGGGACAGGGTTACTCTGGAAACACCATATATTTT; CDR3 protein: CASSPEGQGYSGNTIYF
clone size: few; V gene: TRBV3-1/TRBV3-2; J gene: TRBJ1-3; D gene: -; CDR3 DNA: TGTGCCAGCAGCCCCCCGGCGGGCCGGGGAAACACCATATATTTT; CDR3 protein: CASSPPAGRGNTIYF
clone size: -; V gene: TRBV5-5; J gene: TRBJ2-1; D gene: TRBD2; CDR3 DNA: TGTGCCAGCAGCTTGGTTGTGGTAGCGGGCAATGAGCAGTTCTTC; CDR3 protein: CASSLVVVAGNEQFF
clone size: -; V gene: TRBV12-3/TRBV12-4; J gene: TRBJ1-1; D gene: -; CDR3 DNA: TGTGCCAGCAGAATCCCTGGGGGGGGAAGAGCTTTCTTT; CDR3 protein: CASRIPGGGRAFF
clone size: -; V gene: TRBV18; J gene: TRBJ1-6; D gene: -; CDR3 DNA: TGTGCCAGCTCCCCGCAACAGGGAAATTCACCCCTCCACTTT; CDR3 protein: CASSPQQGNSPLHF
clone size: once; V gene: TRBV10-3; J gene: TRBJ1-2; D gene: -; CDR3 DNA: TGTGCCATCAGTGAGTCGGGGGGGAACTATGGCTACACCTTC; CDR3 protein: CAISESGGNYGYTF
clone size: -; V gene: TRBV27; J gene: TRBJ1-3; D gene: -; CDR3 DNA: TGTGCCAGCAGACGGGGGGGGAACTCTGGAAACACCATATATTTT; CDR3 protein: CASRRGGNSGNTIYF
clone size: -; V gene: TRBV12-3/TRBV12-4; J gene: TRBJ2-2; D gene: -; CDR3 DNA: TGTGCCAGCAGTTTAAGGGGTACCGGGGAGCTGTTTTTT; CDR3 protein: CASSLRGTGELFF
clone size: -; V gene: TRBV9; J gene: TRBJ1-1; D gene: TRBD1; CDR3 DNA: TGTGCCAGCAGCTTCCTAGGGGGCTGGGCTTTCTTT; CDR3 protein: CASSFLGGWAFF
clone size: -; V gene: TRBV11-2; J gene: TRBJ2-1; D gene: TRBD1; CDR3 DNA: TGTGCCAGCAGCGCGCGGCGGGACAGGGTCTTCAATGAGCAGTTCTTC; CDR3 protein: CASSARRDRVFNEQFF
clone size: -; V gene: TRBV5-1; J gene: TRBJ1-3; D gene: -; CDR3 DNA: TGCGCCAGCAGCCCGGGCGTAGGGGCTGGAAACACCATATATTTT; CDR3 protein: CASSPGVGAGNTIYF
clone size: few; V gene: TRBV15; J gene: TRBJ1-1; D gene: -; CDR3 DNA: TGTGCCACCAGCAGAGACGAGGTGCGGGAAGCTTTCTTT; CDR3 protein: CATSRDEVREAFF
clone size: -; V gene: TRBV5-5; J gene: TRBJ2-3; D gene: -; CDR3 DNA: TGTGCCAGCAGCTTCCTCTCCGGGGGGCAGACAGATACGCAGTATTTT; CDR3 protein: CASSFLSGGQTDTQYF
clone size: -; V gene: TRBV30; J gene: TRBJ2-6; D gene: -; CDR3 DNA: TGTGCCTGGAGTGTCCCCCGGGCTGGGGCCAACGTCCTGACTTTC; CDR3 protein: CAWSVPRAGANVLTF
clone size: -; V gene: TRBV28; J gene: TRBJ2-3; D gene: TRBD2; CDR3 DNA: TGTGCCAGCAGCGGGAGGGCAGGTAGCACAGATACGCAGTATTTT; CDR3 protein: CASSGRAGSTDTQYF
clone size: -; V gene: TRBV5-4; J gene: TRBJ2-7; D gene: TRBD1; CDR3 DNA: TGTGCCAGCAGCTCGCAGGGACAGGGGACTGGCGAGCAGTACTTC; CDR3 protein: CASSSQGQGTGEQYF
clone size: -; V gene: TRBV6-4; J gene: TRBJ2-7; D gene: TRBD2; CDR3 DNA: TGTGCCAGCAGTGTGGGACTAGCCGACGAGCAGTACTTC; CDR3 protein: CASSVGLADEQYF
clone size: -; V gene: TRBV7-2; J gene: TRBJ2-4; D gene: -; CDR3 DNA: TGTGCCAGCAGCTTAGAGAGGGGGTTAGCCAAAAACATTCAGTACTTC; CDR3 protein: CASSLERGLAKNIQYF
clone size: -; V gene: TRBV10-3; J gene: TRBJ2-5; D gene: TRBD2; CDR3 DNA: TGTGCCATCCGGGACCCTGGACTAGCGGGGGGGACCCAGTACTTC; CDR3 protein: CAIRDPGLAGGTQYF
clone size: -; V gene: TRBV7-2; J gene: TRBJ2-7; D gene: TRBD2; CDR3 DNA: TGTGCCAGCAGCCCGCGACTAGCGGGGGGTTGGTCTTTC; CDR3 protein: CASSPRLAGGWSF
clone size: -; V gene: TRBV28; J gene: TRBJ2-7; D gene: TRBD1; CDR3 DNA: TGTGCCAGCAGTTCCCCGGGACAGGAGTTCTCCTACGAGCAGTACTTC; CDR3 protein: CASSSPGQEFSYEQYF
clone size: -; V gene: TRBV29-1; J gene: TRBJ2-7; D gene: -; CDR3 DNA: TGCAGCGTGTACACCGGGACACCACCCTACGAGCAGTACTTC; CDR3 protein: CSVYTGTPPYEQYF
clone size: -; V gene: TRBV28; J gene: TRBJ1-2; D gene: -; CDR3 DNA: TGTGCCAGCAGTTTCAGCAGGTACTATGGCTACACCTTC; CDR3 protein: CASSFSRYYGYTF
clone size: -; V gene: TRBV6-5; J gene: TRBJ2-5; D gene: TRBD2; CDR3 DNA: TGTGCCAGCAGTTACCCTAGCGGGGGACGAGAGACCCAGTACTTC; CDR3 protein: CASSYPSGGRETQYF
clone size: -; V gene: TRBV19; J gene: TRBJ1-1; D gene: -; CDR3 DNA: TGTGCCAGTAGTATAGCGGCCGGGGTTGAGAACACTGAAGCTTTCTTT; CDR3 protein: CASSIAAGVENTEAFF
clone size: few; V gene: TRBV28; J gene: TRBJ2-2; D gene: -; CDR3 DNA: TGTGCCAGCAGTACCTCCGGGGCCGGGGAGCTGTTTTTT; CDR3 protein: CASSTSGAGELFF
clone size: -; V gene: TRBV20-1; J gene: TRBJ1-1; D gene: -; CDR3 DNA: TGCAGTGCGGCAGGGCCGGCTGAAGCTTTCTTT; CDR3 protein: CSAAGPAEAFF
clone size: -; V gene: TRBV6-6; J gene: TRBJ1-2; D gene: -; CDR3 DNA: TGTGCCAGCAGTTGGGGGGGTAGCTACACCTTC; CDR3 protein: CASSWGGSYTF
clone size: -; V gene: TRBV18; J gene: TRBJ1-1; D gene: TRBD1; CDR3 DNA: TGTGCCAGCTCCCCGGGACAGGGAAACACTGAAGCTTTCTTT; CDR3 protein: CASSPGQGNTEAFF
clone size: -; V gene: TRBV5-5; J gene: TRBJ1-1; D gene: -; CDR3 DNA: TGTGCCAGCAGCTCAGACAGCCTGAACACTGAAGCTTTCTTT; CDR3 protein: CASSSDSLNTEAFF
clone size: -; V gene: TRBV7-2; J gene: TRBJ1-6; D gene: TRBD1; CDR3 DNA: TGTGCCAGCAGACAGGGGGATAATTCACCCCTCCACTTT; CDR3 protein: CASRQGDNSPLHF
clone size: -; V gene: TRBV2; J gene: TRBJ1-6; D gene: -; CDR3 DNA: TGTGCCAGCAGTGAGGCCTCTAATTCACCCCTCCACTTT; CDR3 protein: CASSEASNSPLHF
clone size: -; V gene: TRBV27; J gene: TRBJ2-3; D gene: TRBD2; CDR3 DNA: TGTGCCAGCAGTTTAAATGCGGGGGGACGGACAGATACGCAGTATTTT; CDR3 protein: CASSLNAGGRTDTQYF